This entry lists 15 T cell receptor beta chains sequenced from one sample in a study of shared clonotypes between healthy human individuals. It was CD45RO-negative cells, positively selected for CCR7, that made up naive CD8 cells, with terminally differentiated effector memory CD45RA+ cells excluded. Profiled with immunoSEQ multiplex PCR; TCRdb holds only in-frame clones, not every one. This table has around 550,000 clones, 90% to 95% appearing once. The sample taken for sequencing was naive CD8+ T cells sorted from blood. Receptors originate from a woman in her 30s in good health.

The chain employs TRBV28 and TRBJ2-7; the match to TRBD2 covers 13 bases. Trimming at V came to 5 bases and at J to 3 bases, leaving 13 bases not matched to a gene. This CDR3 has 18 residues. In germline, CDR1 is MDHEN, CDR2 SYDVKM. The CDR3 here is CASSPGTSGKEGFYEQYF. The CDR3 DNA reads TGTGCCAGCAGTCCCGGGACTAGCGGGAAGGAGGGTTTCTACGAGCAGTACTTC. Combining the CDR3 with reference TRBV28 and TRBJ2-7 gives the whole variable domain DVKVTQSSRYLVKRTGEKVFLECVQDMDHENMFWYRQDPGLGLRLIYFSYDVKMKEKGDIPEGYSVSREKKERFSLILESASTNQTSMYLCASSPGTSGKEGFYEQYFGPGTRLTVT.

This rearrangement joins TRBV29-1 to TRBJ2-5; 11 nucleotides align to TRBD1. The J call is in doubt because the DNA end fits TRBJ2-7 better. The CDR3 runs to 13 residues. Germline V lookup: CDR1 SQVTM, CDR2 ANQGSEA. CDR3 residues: CSVAGTGGYEQYF. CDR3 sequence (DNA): TGCAGCGTTGCCGGGACAGGGGGCTACGAGCAGTACTTC.

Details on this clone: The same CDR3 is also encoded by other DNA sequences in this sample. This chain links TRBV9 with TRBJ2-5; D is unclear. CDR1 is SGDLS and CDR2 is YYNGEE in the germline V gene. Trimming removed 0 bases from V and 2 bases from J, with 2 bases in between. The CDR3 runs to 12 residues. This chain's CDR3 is CASSVGQETQYF. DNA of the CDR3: TGTGCCAGCAGCGTAGGTCAAGAGACCCAGTACTTC.

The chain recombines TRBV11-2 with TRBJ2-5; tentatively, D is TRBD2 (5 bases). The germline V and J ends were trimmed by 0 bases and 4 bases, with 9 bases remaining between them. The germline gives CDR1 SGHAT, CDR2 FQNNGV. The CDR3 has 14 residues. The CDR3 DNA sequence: TGTGCCAGCAGCTTAGATGGGAGTGGAGAGACCCAGTACTTC. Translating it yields CASSLDGSGETQYF.

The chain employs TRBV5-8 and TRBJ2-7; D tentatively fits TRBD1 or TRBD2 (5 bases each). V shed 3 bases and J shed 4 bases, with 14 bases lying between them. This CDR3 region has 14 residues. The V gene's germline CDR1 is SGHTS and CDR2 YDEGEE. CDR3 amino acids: CASSSPGRLYEQYF. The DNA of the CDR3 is TGTGCCAGCAGCTCTCCGGGGCGGTTATACGAGCAGTACTTC. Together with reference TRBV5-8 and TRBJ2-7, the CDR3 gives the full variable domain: EAGVTQSPTHLIKTRGQQATLRCSPISGHTSVYWYQQALGLGLQFLLWYDEGEERNRGNFPPRFSGRQFPNYSSELNVNALELEDSALYLCASSSPGRLYEQYFGPGTRLTVT.

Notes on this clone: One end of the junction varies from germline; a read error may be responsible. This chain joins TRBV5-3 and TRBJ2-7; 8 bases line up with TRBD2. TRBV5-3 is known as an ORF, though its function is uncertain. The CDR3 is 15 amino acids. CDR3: CASSLIREGLYEQYF. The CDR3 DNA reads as TGTGCCAGCAGCTTGATCCGGGAGGGGCTCTACGAGCAGTACTTC.

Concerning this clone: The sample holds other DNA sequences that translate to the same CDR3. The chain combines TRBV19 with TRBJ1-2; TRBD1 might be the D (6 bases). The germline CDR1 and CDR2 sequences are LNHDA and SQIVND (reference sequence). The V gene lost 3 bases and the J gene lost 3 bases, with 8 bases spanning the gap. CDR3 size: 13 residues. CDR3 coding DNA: TGTGCCAGTAGTATCGGGACATACTATGGCTACACCTTC. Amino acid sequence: CASSIGTYYGYTF.

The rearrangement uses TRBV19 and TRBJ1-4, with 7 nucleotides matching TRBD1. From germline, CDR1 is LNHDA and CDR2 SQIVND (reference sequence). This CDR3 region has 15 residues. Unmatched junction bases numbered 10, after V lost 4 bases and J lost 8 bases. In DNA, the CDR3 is TGTGCCAGTAGTACCCCAGGGGGTACAGGCGAAAAACTGTTTTTT. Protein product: CASSTPGGTGEKLFF.

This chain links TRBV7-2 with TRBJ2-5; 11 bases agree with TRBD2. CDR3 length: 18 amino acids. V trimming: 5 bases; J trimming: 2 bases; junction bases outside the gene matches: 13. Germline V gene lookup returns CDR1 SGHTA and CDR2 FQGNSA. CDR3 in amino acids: CASSPSLLAGVFQETQYF. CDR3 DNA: TGTGCCAGCAGCCCCTCCCTACTAGCGGGAGTTTTTCAAGAGACCCAGTACTTC.

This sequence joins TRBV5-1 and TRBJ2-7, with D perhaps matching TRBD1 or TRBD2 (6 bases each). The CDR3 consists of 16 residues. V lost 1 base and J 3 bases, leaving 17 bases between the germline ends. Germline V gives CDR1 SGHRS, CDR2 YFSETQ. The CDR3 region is CASSLTEGGSDYEQYF. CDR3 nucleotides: TGCGCCAGCAGCTTGACGGAGGGGGGATCCGACTACGAGCAGTACTTC.

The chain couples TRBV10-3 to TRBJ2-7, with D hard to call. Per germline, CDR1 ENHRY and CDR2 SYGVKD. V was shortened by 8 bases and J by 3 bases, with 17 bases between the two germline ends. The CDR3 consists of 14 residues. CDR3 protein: CAIRPEEPFYEQYF. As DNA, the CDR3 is TGTGCCATCCGTCCAGAGGAGCCGTTCTACGAGCAGTACTTC.

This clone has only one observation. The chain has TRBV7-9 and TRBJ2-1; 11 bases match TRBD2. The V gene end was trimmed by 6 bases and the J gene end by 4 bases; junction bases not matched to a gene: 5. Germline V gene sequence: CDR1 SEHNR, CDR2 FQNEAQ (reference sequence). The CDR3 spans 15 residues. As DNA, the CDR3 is TGTGCCAGCAGTCCGGGACTAGCGGATTACAATGAGCAGTTCTTC. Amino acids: CASSPGLADYNEQFF. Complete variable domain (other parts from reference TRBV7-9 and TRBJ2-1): DTGVSQNPRHKITKRGQNVTFRCDPISEHNRLYWYRQTLGQGPEFLTYFQNEAQLEKSRLLSDRFSAERPKGSFSTLEIQRTEQGDSAMYLCASSPGLADYNEQFFGPGTRLTVL.

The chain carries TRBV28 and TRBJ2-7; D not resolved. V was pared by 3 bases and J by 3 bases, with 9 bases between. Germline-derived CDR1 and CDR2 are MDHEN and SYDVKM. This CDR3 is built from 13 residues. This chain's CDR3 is CASSLRELYEQYF. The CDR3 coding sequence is TGTGCCAGCAGTTTGAGAGAACTCTACGAGCAGTACTTC.

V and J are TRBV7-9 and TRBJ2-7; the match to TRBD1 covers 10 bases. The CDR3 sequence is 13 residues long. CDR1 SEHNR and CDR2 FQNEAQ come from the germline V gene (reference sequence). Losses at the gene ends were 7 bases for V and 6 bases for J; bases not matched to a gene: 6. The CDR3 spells CASKGQGITEQYF. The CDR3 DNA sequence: TGTGCCAGCAAGGGACAGGGGATCACCGAGCAGTACTTC.

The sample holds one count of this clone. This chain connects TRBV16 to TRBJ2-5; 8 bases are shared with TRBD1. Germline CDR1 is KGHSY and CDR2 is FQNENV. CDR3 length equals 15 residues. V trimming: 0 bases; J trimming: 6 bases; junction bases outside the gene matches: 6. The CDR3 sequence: CASSQSGQGAKTQYF. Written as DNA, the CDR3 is TGTGCCAGCAGCCAATCGGGTCAGGGGGCGAAGACCCAGTACTTC.